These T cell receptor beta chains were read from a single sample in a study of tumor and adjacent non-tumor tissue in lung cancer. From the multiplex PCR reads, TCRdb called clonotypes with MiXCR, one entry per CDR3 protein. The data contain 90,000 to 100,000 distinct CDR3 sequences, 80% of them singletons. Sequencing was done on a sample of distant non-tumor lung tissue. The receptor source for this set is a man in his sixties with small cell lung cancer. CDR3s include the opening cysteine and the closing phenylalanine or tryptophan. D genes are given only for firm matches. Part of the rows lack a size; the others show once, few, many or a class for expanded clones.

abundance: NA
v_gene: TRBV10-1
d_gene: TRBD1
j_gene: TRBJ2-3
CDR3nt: TGTGCCAACAAGACGGACAGGGGGAGGGATACGCAGTATTTT
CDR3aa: CANKTDRGRDTQYF

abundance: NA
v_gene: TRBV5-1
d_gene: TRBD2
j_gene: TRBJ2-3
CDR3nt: TGCGCCAGCATCGCGCTACTAGCGGGAGGGTCAGATACTCAGTATTTT
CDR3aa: CASIALLAGGSDTQYF

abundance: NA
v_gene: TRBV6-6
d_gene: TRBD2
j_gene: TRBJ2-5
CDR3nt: TGTGCCAGCAGGGGACTAGCGGAAGACGAGATCCAGTACTTC
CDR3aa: CASRGLAEDEIQYF

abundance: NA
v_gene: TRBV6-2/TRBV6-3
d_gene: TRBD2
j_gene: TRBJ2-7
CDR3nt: TGTGCCAGCAAAATAGCGGGAGCCTCTATGGAGCACTACTTC
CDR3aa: CASKIAGASMEHYF

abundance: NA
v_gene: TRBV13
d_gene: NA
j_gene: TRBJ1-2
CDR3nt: TGTGCCAGCAACTTAAATCCCATTTCGCACGGCTACACCTTC
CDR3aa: CASNLNPISHGYTF

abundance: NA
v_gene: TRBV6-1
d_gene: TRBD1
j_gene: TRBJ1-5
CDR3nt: TGTGTCAGCCTGACAGGGGGCGGCCAGCCCCAGCATTTT
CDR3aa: CVSLTGGGQPQHF

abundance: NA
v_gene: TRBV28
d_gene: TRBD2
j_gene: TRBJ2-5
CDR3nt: TGTGCCAGGAGAACAAACAGCGGGGGGCGGGAGACCCAGTACTTC
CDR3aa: CARRTNSGGRETQYF

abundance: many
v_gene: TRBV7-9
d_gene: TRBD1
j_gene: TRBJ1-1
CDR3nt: TGTGCCAGCAACGGACAGGGAGGAACTGAAGCTTTCTTT
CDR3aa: CASNGQGGTEAFF

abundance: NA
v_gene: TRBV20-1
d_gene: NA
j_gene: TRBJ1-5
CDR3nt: TGCAGTGCCGAAACGGCAGGGGTCGATCAGCCCCAGCATTTT
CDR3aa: CSAETAGVDQPQHF

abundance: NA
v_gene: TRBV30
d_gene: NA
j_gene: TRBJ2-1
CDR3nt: TGTGCCTGGTCTCTAAGTTACAATGAGCAGTTGTTC
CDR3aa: CAWSLSYNEQLF

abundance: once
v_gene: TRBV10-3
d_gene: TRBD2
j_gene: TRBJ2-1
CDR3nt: TGTGCCATCAGTGAGTCCGGGACTAGCGGGGTACGTGCGCCCTTC
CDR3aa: CAISESGTSGVRAPF

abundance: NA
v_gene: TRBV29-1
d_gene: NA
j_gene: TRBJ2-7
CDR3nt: TGCAGCGTCAAAGAGGGGGTACACTCCTACGAGCACTACTTC
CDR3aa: CSVKEGVHSYEHYF

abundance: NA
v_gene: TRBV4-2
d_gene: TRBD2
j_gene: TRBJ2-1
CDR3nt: TGTGCCTGCAGCCAACGGGCGGGAGGGACCAATGAGCAGTTCTTC
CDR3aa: CACSQRAGGTNEQFF

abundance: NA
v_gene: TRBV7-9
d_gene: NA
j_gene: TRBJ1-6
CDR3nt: TGTGCCAGCAGCTCCGACCCCTATAATTCACCCCTCCACTTT
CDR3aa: CASSSDPYNSPLHF

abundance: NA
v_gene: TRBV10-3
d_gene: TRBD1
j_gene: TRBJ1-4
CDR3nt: TGTGCCACCAGGGGGCGATATGAAAAACTGTTTTTT
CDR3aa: CATRGRYEKLFF

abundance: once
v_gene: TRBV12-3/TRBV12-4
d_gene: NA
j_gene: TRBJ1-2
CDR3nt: TGTGACAGCAGATCCACAGGGAGCTATGGCTATACCTTC
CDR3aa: CDSRSTGSYGYTF

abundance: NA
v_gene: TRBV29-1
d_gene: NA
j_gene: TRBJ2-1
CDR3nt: TGCAGAGTTATGTCTACCGGGAGAAACAATGAGCAGTTCTTC
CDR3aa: CRVMSTGRNNEQFF

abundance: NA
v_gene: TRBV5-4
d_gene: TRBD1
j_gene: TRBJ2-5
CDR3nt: TGTGCCAGCAGCTTGGTTTCGGGACAGGGGGCAGCAGAGACCCAGTACTTC
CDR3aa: CASSLVSGQGAAETQYF